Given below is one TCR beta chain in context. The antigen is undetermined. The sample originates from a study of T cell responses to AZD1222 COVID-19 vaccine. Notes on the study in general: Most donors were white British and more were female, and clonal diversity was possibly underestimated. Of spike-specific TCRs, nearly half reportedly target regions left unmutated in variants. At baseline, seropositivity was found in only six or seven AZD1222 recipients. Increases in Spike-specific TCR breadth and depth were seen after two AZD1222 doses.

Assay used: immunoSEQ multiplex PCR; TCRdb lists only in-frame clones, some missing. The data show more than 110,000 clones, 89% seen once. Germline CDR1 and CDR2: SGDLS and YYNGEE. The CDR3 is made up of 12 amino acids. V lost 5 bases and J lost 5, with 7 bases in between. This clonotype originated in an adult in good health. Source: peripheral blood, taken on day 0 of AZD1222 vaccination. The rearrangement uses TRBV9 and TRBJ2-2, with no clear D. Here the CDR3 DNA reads TGTGCCAGCAGTCCCTCGACCGGGGAGCTGTTTTTT. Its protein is CASSPSTGELFF.